A single sample gave rise to the 14 T cell receptor beta chains below, sequenced in a study of blood T cell repertoires in COVID-19. Sequencing used immunoSEQ multiplex PCR; TCRdb keeps in-frame clones, though not all of them. The sample records about 150,000 clones, roughly 93% being singletons. Sequenced: peripheral blood. The origin of the receptors is a young man with COVID-19, enrolled during active disease.

The V and J genes are TRBV4-3 and TRBJ2-1, with 8 bases aligning to TRBD1. CDR1 is LGHNA and CDR2 is YSLEER in the germline V gene. This CDR3 contains 18 residues. V lost 2 bases and J lost 3; bases outside the gene matches: 12. This CDR3 reads CASSQHPPKTGVYNEQFF. The CDR3 region has the DNA TGCGCCAGCAGCCAACATCCACCCAAGACAGGGGTCTACAATGAGCAGTTCTTC.

CDR3 sequence: CASSPLGSSYEQYF. CDR3 nucleotide sequence: TGTGCCAGCTCACCGCTGGGGAGCTCCTACGAGCAGTACTTC. The genes are TRBV18 and TRBJ2-7; possibly TRBD2 for D (5 bases). With 3 bases removed from V and 0 bases from J, the gap between germline ends came to 9 bases. This CDR3 has 14 amino acids. CDR1 is KGHSH and CDR2 is LQKENI in the germline V gene. Complete variable domain (other parts from reference TRBV18 and TRBJ2-7): NAGVMQNPRHLVRRRGQEARLRCSPMKGHSHVYWYRQLPEEGLKFMVYLQKENIIDESGMPKERFSAEFPKEGPSILRIQQVVRGDSAAYFCASSPLGSSYEQYFGPGTRLTVT.

The gene calls are TRBV7-9 and TRBJ1-2, with D perhaps TRBD1 (6 bases). The CDR3 loop spans 16 amino acids. The V end was cut by 0 bases, the J end by 1 base, with 12 bases between. Germline loops: CDR1 SEHNR, CDR2 FQNEAQ (reference sequence). The CDR3 DNA sequence: TGTGCCAGCAGCTTAGCAAGACAGGACCTTAACTATGGCTACACCTTC. Protein sequence: CASSLARQDLNYGYTF.

The chain recombines TRBV9 with TRBJ2-1; 7 bases are a match to TRBD2. CDR3 length: 15 amino acids. The germline CDR1 and CDR2 sequences are SGDLS and YYNGEE. V shed 0 bases and J 3 bases; nucleotides not matched to a gene: 3. The CDR3 nucleotides read TGTGCCAGCAGCGTAGATGCGGGAGACTACAATGAGCAGTTCTTC. Encoded protein: CASSVDAGDYNEQFF.

The chain couples TRBV28 to TRBJ2-7; TRBD1 matches 7 bases. This CDR3 spans 15 amino acids. CDR1 MDHEN and CDR2 SYDVKM come from the germline V gene. The junction had 8 bases not matched to a gene; V was cut back by 5 bases and J by 1 base. DNA for the CDR3: TGTGCCAGCAGTCTCCACGGGACAGCTTCCTACGAGCAGTACTTC. It is translated as CASSLHGTASYEQYF.

J is TRBJ2-4 and V is TRBV6-2 or TRBV6-3; D is undetermined. This CDR3 spans 12 amino acids. V was clipped by 5 bases and J by 7 bases, with 9 bases between them. Germline loops: CDR1 MNHEY, CDR2 SVGEGT. The CDR3 sequence: CASSKTNNIQYF. DNA of the CDR3: TGTGCCAGCAGTAAAACAAACAACATTCAGTACTTC.

This chain connects TRBV9 to TRBJ2-1; D gene ambiguous. Per germline, CDR1 SGDLS and CDR2 YYNGEE. The CDR3 contains 12 residues. The V end was cut by 3 bases, the J end by 11 bases, with 12 bases between. The CDR3 loop reads CASSGIDSKQFF. The CDR3 bases are TGTGCCAGCAGCGGCATTGACTCGAAGCAGTTCTTC.

J is TRBJ1-1 and V is TRBV7-9, with 9 bases that match TRBD1. Germline V gene lookup returns CDR1 SEHNR and CDR2 FQNEAQ (reference sequence). The CDR3 consists of 14 residues. The junction had 4 bases not matched to a gene; V was cut back by 3 bases and J by 5 bases. In DNA, the CDR3 is TGTGCCAGCAGCTTTAACAGGGGGCATACTGAAGCTTTCTTT. Its translation is CASSFNRGHTEAFF.

CDR3 sequence: CSVFGGVGGYTF. The CDR3 DNA reads as TGCAGCGTGTTCGGGGGAGTTGGGGGCTACACCTTC. V and J are TRBV29-1 and TRBJ1-2, with a possible D match to TRBD1 (5 bases). CDR1 is SQVTM, CDR2 ANQGSEA, per germline. This CDR3 is built from 12 residues. Trimming left V 6 bases short and J 8 bases short, with 16 bases between.

This clone was seen just once. This rearrangement joins TRBV27 to TRBJ1-1; 8 bases are shared with TRBD1. The germline CDR1 and CDR2 sequences are MNHEY and SMNVEV (reference sequence). The junction had 7 bases not matched to a gene; V was cut back by 6 bases and J by 1 base. The CDR3 loop spans 15 amino acids. The CDR3 sequence: CASSQRTGRNTEAFF. The CDR3, as DNA: TGTGCCAGCAGCCAACGGACAGGGAGGAACACTGAAGCTTTCTTT.

J is TRBJ2-4 and V is TRBV7-2, with a possible D match to TRBD2 (6 bases). Trimming cost V 2 bases and J 1 base, with 12 bases left between them. Germline V CDR1 and CDR2: SGHTA, FQGNSA. CDR3 length: 16 amino acids. The CDR3 spells CASSLSSGAAKNIQYF. The CDR3 nucleotides read TGTGCCAGCAGCTTAAGTAGCGGAGCGGCCAAAAACATTCAGTACTTC. Together with reference TRBV7-2 and TRBJ2-4, the CDR3 gives the full variable domain: GAGVSQSPSNKVTEKGKDVELRCDPISGHTALYWYRQSLGQGLEFLIYFQGNSAPDKSGLPSDRFSAERTGGSVSTLTIQRTQQEDSAVYLCASSLSSGAAKNIQYFGAGTRLSVL.

The V gene is TRBV5-6, the J gene TRBJ1-2; D possibly corresponds to TRBD1 (6 bases). Germline assignment: CDR1 SGHDT and CDR2 YYEEEE. Trimming took 0 bases from V and 4 from J, leaving 13 bases between them. There are 15 residues in the CDR3. In DNA, the CDR3 is TGTGCCAGCAGCTTGGAAGGGGGTTTGTCCTATGGCTACACCTTC. This encodes CASSLEGGLSYGYTF.

This rearrangement joins TRBV27 to TRBJ2-3; D ambiguous. Trimming took 0 bases from V and 0 from J, leaving 4 bases between them. CDR3 length equals 14 residues. Germline V lookup: CDR1 MNHEY, CDR2 SMNVEV (reference sequence). The CDR3 bases are TGTGCCAGCAGTTTATCCAGGAGCACAGATACGCAGTATTTT. Translating gives CASSLSRSTDTQYF.

This clone was seen a handful of times. The CDR3 sequence: CAIDNGLRGPHGITF. CDR3 nucleotide sequence: TGTGCCATCGATAATGGTTTGCGGGGGCCTCACGGTATTACCTTC. The chain is built from TRBV10-3 and TRBJ1-2, with a tentative D call TRBD1 (6 bases). Germline-derived CDR1 and CDR2 are ENHRY and SYGVKD. The length of the CDR3 is 15 residues. Trimming stripped 8 bases from V and 14 bases from J, with 30 bases between.